The sequence of this TCR beta chain was determined in a study of identical twins. Findings of the study overall: The abundant beta clonotypes from cord blood had fewer insertions, and memory repertoires had none of this.

Germline values: CDR1 SGHVS, CDR2 FQNEAQ. The CDR3 runs to 15 residues. Trimming left V 4 bases short and J 1 base short, with 11 bases between. As concerns this clonotype: Antigen specificity is unknown.

From the 5' RACE reads, TCRdb called clonotypes with MiXCR, one entry per CDR3 protein. This sample has roughly 690,000 distinct CDR3 sequences, with 5.5% to 6.5% found just once. This chain joins TRBV7-8 and TRBJ2-4; D gene unclear. The material sequenced was naive T cells sorted from blood. This TCR derives from a man between 18 and 35 years old in good health. Here the CDR3 DNA reads TGTGCCAGCAGCTCCCTCGGGTCCGCCAAAAACATTCAGTACTTC. Amino acid sequence: CASSSLGSAKNIQYF. Drawing the rest from reference TRBV7-8 and TRBJ2-4, the complete variable domain is GAGVSQSPRYKVAKRGQDVALRCDPISGHVSLFWYQQALGQGPEFLTYFQNEAQLDKSGLPSDRFFAERPEGSVSTLKIQRTQQEDSAVYLCASSSLGSAKNIQYFGAGTRLSVL.